These T cell receptor beta chains were read from a single sample in a study of T cell changes during pregnancy in multiple sclerosis. Assay: immunoSEQ multiplex PCR; the TCRdb copy retains only in-frame clones and omits some. The repertoire has around 95,000 clones, roughly nine tenths of them found once; the top ten carry roughly 2.3%. The specimen was peripheral blood, collected after pregnancy. The source is a female donor in good health, enrolled as a control in a pregnancy study. The CDR3 runs from the conserved cysteine through the conserved F or W. The order of the fields is V gene, CDR3 length, CDR3 protein.

TRBV27 | 13 | CASSHTGNQPQHF
TRBV14 | 13 | CASSQVVGAEAFF
TRBV27 | 13 | CASPGTDAYEQYF
TRBV5-1 | 15 | CASSLGGGVTGELFF
TRBV4-1 | 15 | CASSQDLGGDYGYTF
TRBV25-1 | 14 | CASSEYGGGHEQYF
TRBV6-1 | 11 | CASSVVETQYF
TRBV19 | 15 | CASSIDLASNQPQHF
TRBV19 | 14 | CASSWAGSTDTQYF
TRBV28 | 12 | CASSGAGAGYTF
TRBV30 | 9 | CACERGYTF
TRBV10-3 | 14 | CAISETGHNSPLHF
TRBV4-1 | 15 | CASSQDRVQGYGYTF
TRBV5-1 | 16 | CASSPGQSSTNEKLFF
TRBV5-6 | 12 | CVTGGPYNEQFF
TRBV7-2 | 14 | CASSFDRGASGYTF
TRBV5-1 | 15 | CASSSTGTGNNEQFF
TRBV7-9 | 17 | CASSLALKGASTGELFF
TRBV5-6 | 13 | CASSPTGDTEAFF
TRBV5-4 | 15 | CASSERGAGVFEQYF
TRBV7-8 | 14 | CASSRLAGGGELFF
TRBV6-5 | 14 | CASRRTSGNYEQYF
TRBV20-1 | 11 | CSAENRDEAFF
TRBV6-1 | 15 | CASSDELSGPREQFF
TRBV5-5 | 14 | CASSSHGAGTEAFF
TRBV6-1 | 13 | CASSVDSSYEQYF
TRBV5-1 | 15 | CASSLGGTDNEKLFF
TRBV6-5 | 14 | CASSQQGSADTQYF
TRBV5-6 | 14 | CASRVVPSTDTQYF
TRBV27 | 13 | CASHPGPNYGYTF
TRBV7-9 | 15 | CASRPRRTGTGELFF
TRBV7-8 | 15 | CASSLAFGGNSPLHF
TRBV27 | 15 | CASSSTSAGGNGYTF
TRBV5-6 | 16 | CASSSAWGGSTDTQYF
TRBV5-1 | 16 | CASRPNTGTLNTEAFF
TRBV7-9 | 15 | CASSLGRDRTYEQYF
TRBV7-2 | 14 | CASSWVGGDQPQHF
TRBV6-5 | 15 | CAGAGGTSGTYEQFF
TRBV5-4 | 15 | CASSLVLQGTDTQYF
TRBV15 | 13 | CATSSRERNEQFF
TRBV5-4 | 14 | CASSLTGGGDGYTF
TRBV19 | 18 | CASSIGRREGTSTDTQYF
TRBV28 | 16 | CASSLSPRDSSYEQYF
TRBV4-2 | 16 | CASSLEKGVTNEKLFF
TRBV6-1 | 15 | CASSEPAGPNEKLFF
TRBV5-4 | 12 | CASRTGATEAFF
TRBV28 | 16 | CASSLLGPSGANVLTF
TRBV25-1 | 13 | CASSEATGSGAFF
TRBV28 | 15 | CASNPNGQGYYGYTF
TRBV30 | 11 | CALFEGTEAFF
TRBV7-6 | 13 | CASSGQGRTEAFF
TRBV28 | 16 | CASSSSWDTYTGELFF
TRBV6-6 | 14 | CASSRRTGERGYTF
TRBV7-8 | 14 | CASSFGQGNEKLFF
TRBV4-2 | 15 | CASSQVTGGPDEQYF